The clone carrying this TCR beta chain was recorded at least ten times. The target antigen is unknown. These data belong to a study of T-cell memory formation after mild COVID-19. Study-wide results and caveats: For contracting clones, CD4+ ones sat mainly in CM and EM, CD8+ in EMRA.

The CDR3 is made up of 15 amino acids. The V end was cut by 2 bases, the J end by 3 bases, with 15 bases between. CDR1 is SGHRS, CDR2 YFSETQ, per germline. Constant-segment-primed 5'RACE gave TCR alpha and TCR beta cDNA libraries with sample barcodes and UMIs. TCRdb analysed the 5' RACE reads with MiXCR anew, one entry per CDR3 protein. The sample records 50,000 to 75,000 distinct CDR3 sequences, roughly 10% being singletons. V usage is TRBV5-1 and J usage is TRBJ2-7; D tentatively fits TRBD1 or TRBD2 (6 bases each). What was sequenced was PBMCs or a T cell subset sorted from them (not recorded which). The clonotype comes from a young man who had mild COVID-19 (a few samples of this study predate the infection). Cell type and time point are not known. This CDR3 reads CASSLWGDIIYEQYF. The CDR3 DNA reads TGCGCCAGCAGCTTATGGGGGGACATCATCTACGAGCAGTACTTC.